The 13 T cell receptor beta chains presented below share a single source sample, sequenced in a study of blood T cell repertoires in COVID-19. Profiling relied on immunoSEQ multiplex PCR, and the TCRdb table lists in-frame clones only, not all of them. The sample lists roughly 40,000 clones, about 85% occurring once. Sequencing was done on a sample of peripheral blood. Receptors were obtained from a woman in her seventies in a cohort sampled during active COVID-19.

J is TRBJ1-1 and V is TRBV9; the D gene is possibly TRBD1 (6 bases). Trimming removed 0 bases from V and 5 bases from J, with 11 bases in between. This CDR3 region has 14 residues. Germline-derived CDR1 and CDR2 are SGDLS and YYNGEE. The CDR3 DNA follows: TGTGCCAGCAGCGTAGGGGGGCCGGCGACTGAAGCTTTCTTT. This codes for CASSVGGPATEAFF.

J is TRBJ1-6 and V is TRBV3-1 (or the pseudogene TRBV3-2), with D maybe TRBD1 (5 bases). From germline, CDR1 is LGHDT and CDR2 YNNKEL (reference sequence). The V end lost 1 base, the J end lost 7 bases, and 14 bases lay between the germline ends. The CDR3 consists of 16 residues. The CDR3 sequence is CASSQGWGGGNSPLHF. CDR3 coding DNA: TGTGCCAGCAGCCAAGGCTGGGGTGGGGGGAATTCACCCCTCCACTTT.

The chain links TRBV4-1 to TRBJ2-1; maybe TRBD2 (6 bases). Per the germline V gene, CDR1 is MGHRA and CDR2 is YSYEKL. Between the trimmed V and J ends, which lost 3 bases and 7 bases, there was a span of 25 bases. The CDR3 length is 18 residues. This CDR3 is CASSHETSNFGSRNEQFF. CDR3 bases: TGCGCCAGCAGCCACGAGACTAGTAACTTTGGGTCGCGGAATGAGCAGTTCTTC.

This rearrangement joins TRBV6-2 or TRBV6-3 to TRBJ2-2, with 7 bases that match TRBD2. Trimming removed 3 bases from V and 2 bases from J; junction bases left unmatched: 3. Per the germline V gene, CDR1 is MNHEY and CDR2 is SVGEGT. The CDR3 is 15 amino acids. As DNA, the CDR3 is TGTGCCAGCAGTTATTCGGGGGGTAACACCGGGGAGCTGTTTTTT. It yields the protein CASSYSGGNTGELFF.

The genes are TRBV10-3 and TRBJ2-1; TRBD2 aligns across 12 bases. V was pared by 3 bases and J by 6 bases, with 6 bases of the junction left unmatched. CDR3 length: 16 residues. Per the germline V gene, CDR1 is ENHRY and CDR2 is SYGVKD. CDR3 residues: CAISDLGLAGSNEQFF. Written as DNA, the CDR3 is TGTGCCATCAGTGACCTCGGACTAGCGGGAAGCAATGAGCAGTTCTTC.

The gene calls are TRBV7-8 and TRBJ1-3; TRBD1 is a possible D gene (6 bases). This CDR3 has 17 residues. Trimming cost V 1 base and J 4 bases, with 17 bases left between them. Germline CDR1 and CDR2: SGHVS and FQNEAQ. The CDR3 bases are TGTGCCAGCAGCTTAGGGGGCTATTTAGGACAGGGAAACACCATATATTTT. Residues: CASSLGGYLGQGNTIYF.

The genes are TRBV19 and TRBJ1-1, with D possibly TRBD1 on 5 matching bases. The V end was cut by 7 bases, the J end by 5 bases, with 11 bases between. This CDR3 has 12 amino acids. Germline V gene lookup returns CDR1 LNHDA and CDR2 SQIVND (reference sequence). The CDR3 coding sequence is TGTGCCAGTACCGTTGGGGGGACTGAAGCTTTCTTT. It encodes CASTVGGTEAFF.

The chain combines TRBV7-9 with TRBJ1-1; no reliable D call. There are 12 residues in the CDR3. Germline V gives CDR1 SEHNR, CDR2 FQNEAQ (reference sequence). Trimming removed 1 base at V and 7 bases at J, with 7 bases between. CDR3: CASSLETVEAFF. In DNA form, the CDR3 reads TGTGCCAGCAGCTTAGAAACAGTTGAAGCTTTCTTT.

This clone was picked up a small number of times. This rearrangement joins TRBV10-1 to TRBJ2-7, with 11 bases fitting TRBD2. The germline CDR1 and CDR2 sequences are WNHNN and SYGVQD (reference sequence). V lost 3 bases to trimming and J lost 7 bases; unmatched junction nucleotides: 8. The CDR3 is 15 residues long. In DNA form, the CDR3 reads TGCGCCAGCAGTGAAGGGACTAGCGGAGCTGGGGAGCAGTACTTC. The encoded protein is CASSEGTSGAGEQYF.

The chain combines TRBV3-1 (or the pseudogene TRBV3-2) with TRBJ1-1, with a possible D match to TRBD1 (6 bases). The V gene lost 4 bases and the J gene lost 1 base, with 7 bases spanning the gap. This CDR3 comprises 13 residues. Germline values: CDR1 LGHDT, CDR2 YNNKEL (reference sequence). The CDR3 sequence is CASSPTGNTEAFF. The CDR3 nucleotides read TGTGCCAGCAGCCCGACAGGGAACACTGAAGCTTTCTTT.

V usage is TRBV29-1 and J usage is TRBJ2-7; tentative D call: TRBD1 (6 bases). Germline V lookup: CDR1 SQVTM, CDR2 ANQGSEA. The V end was cut by 4 bases, the J end by 5 bases, with 15 bases between. The CDR3 has 13 residues. This chain's CDR3 is CSVGRQALNEQYF. The CDR3 DNA reads TGCAGCGTTGGACGACAGGCCCTCAACGAGCAGTACTTC.

This clone was detected once. The gene calls are TRBV28 and TRBJ2-1, with TRBD1 matching 7 bases. The J segment lost 10 bases and the V segment lost 6 bases, leaving 6 bases of the junction unmatched. This CDR3 has 12 amino acids. Germline V lookup: CDR1 MDHEN, CDR2 SYDVKM. CDR3 loop: CASRTQGKEQFF. CDR3 in DNA: TGTGCCAGCAGAACACAGGGGAAAGAGCAGTTCTTC.

V is TRBV3-1 (or the pseudogene TRBV3-2) and J is TRBJ2-6; 7 positions match TRBD1. The germline CDR1 and CDR2 sequences are LGHDT and YNNKEL (reference sequence). Germline trimming cut 7 bases from V and 0 bases from J; bases unmatched to any gene: 9. This CDR3 has 17 amino acids. CDR3 loop: CASTAWGQNSGANVLTF. CDR3 coding DNA: TGTGCCAGCACTGCTTGGGGACAGAACTCTGGGGCCAACGTCCTGACTTTC.